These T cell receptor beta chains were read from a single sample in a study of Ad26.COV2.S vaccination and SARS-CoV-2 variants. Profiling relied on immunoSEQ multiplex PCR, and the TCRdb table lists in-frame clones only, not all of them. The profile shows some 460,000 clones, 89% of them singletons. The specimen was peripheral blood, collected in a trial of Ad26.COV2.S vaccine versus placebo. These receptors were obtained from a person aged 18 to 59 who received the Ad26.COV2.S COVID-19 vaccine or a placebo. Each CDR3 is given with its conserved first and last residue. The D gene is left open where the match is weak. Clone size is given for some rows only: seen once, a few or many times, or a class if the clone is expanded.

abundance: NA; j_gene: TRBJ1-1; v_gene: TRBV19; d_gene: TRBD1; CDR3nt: TGTGCCAGTAGTAACAGGGGAGGGACCATGAACACTGAAGCTTTCTTT; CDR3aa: CASSNRGGTMNTEAFF
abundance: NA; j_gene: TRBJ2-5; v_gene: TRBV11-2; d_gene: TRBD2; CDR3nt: TGTGCCAGCAGCAGAAGCGGGACCCAAGAGACCCAGTACTTC; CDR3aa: CASSRSGTQETQYF
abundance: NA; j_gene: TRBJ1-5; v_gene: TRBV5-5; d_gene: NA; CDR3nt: TGTGCCAGCAGCTCGATATTGAGCAGCGGCAATCAGCCCCAGCATTTT; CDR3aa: CASSSILSSGNQPQHF
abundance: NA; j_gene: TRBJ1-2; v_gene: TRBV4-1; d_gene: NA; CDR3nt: TGCGCCAGCAGCCAAGAGTGGGGTAACTATGGCTACACCTTC; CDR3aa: CASSQEWGNYGYTF
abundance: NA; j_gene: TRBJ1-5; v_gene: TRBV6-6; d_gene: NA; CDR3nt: TGTGCCAGCAGTTTTTACAGGGTCCAGCCCCAGCATTTT; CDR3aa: CASSFYRVQPQHF
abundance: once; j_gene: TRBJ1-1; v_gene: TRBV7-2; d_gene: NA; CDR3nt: TGTGCCAGCAGCTTAGTTGGGGACACTGAAGCTTTCTTT; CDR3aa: CASSLVGDTEAFF
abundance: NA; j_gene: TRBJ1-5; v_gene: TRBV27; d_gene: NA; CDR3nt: TGTGCCAGCAGTTTAGCAGGCCTCAATCAGCCCCAGCATTTT; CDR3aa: CASSLAGLNQPQHF
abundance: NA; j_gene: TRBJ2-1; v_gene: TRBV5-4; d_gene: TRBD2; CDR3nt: TGTGCCAGCAAAAATCTGGGACTAGCGGTGGAGGAGCAGTTCTTC; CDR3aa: CASKNLGLAVEEQFF
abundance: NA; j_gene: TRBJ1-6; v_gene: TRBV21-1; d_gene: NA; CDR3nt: TGTGCCAGCAGCACTGCCAGGGAGGGACGTAAAAATAATTCACCCCTCCACTTT; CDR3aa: CASSTAREGRKNNSPLHF
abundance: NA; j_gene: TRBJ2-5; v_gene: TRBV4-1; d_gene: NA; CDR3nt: TGCGCCAGCAGCCAAGATGGGCGGATTCAAGAGACCCAGTACTTC; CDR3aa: CASSQDGRIQETQYF
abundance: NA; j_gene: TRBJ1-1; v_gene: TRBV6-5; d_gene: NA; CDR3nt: TGTGCCAGCAGTCCGGCGGAAGGCCTGAACACTGAAGCTTTCTTT; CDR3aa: CASSPAEGLNTEAFF
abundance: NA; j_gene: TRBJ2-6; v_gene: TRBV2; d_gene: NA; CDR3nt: TGTGCCAGCAGTGCCTACTCTGGGGCCAACGTCCTGACTTTC; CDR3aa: CASSAYSGANVLTF
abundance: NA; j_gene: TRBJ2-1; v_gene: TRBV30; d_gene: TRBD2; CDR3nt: TGTGCCTGGAGGGAGCGGGGGCCGCAGTTCTTC; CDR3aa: CAWRERGPQFF
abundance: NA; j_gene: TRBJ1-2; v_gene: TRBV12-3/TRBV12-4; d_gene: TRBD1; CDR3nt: TGTGCCAGCAGGGGACAGAGTCGGTATGGCTACACCTTC; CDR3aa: CASRGQSRYGYTF
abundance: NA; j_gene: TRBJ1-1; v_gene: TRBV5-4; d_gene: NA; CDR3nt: TGTGCCAGCAGCTTTGGGGGGCGAGGCACTGAAGCTTTCTTT; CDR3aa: CASSFGGRGTEAFF
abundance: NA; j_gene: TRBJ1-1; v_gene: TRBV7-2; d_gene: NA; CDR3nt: TGTGCCAGCAGCCCCGACTGGAACACTGAAGCTTTCTTT; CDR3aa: CASSPDWNTEAFF
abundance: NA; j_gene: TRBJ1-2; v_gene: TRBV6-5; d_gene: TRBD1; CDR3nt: TGTGCCAGCAGGGACAGGGGGCTCTATGGCTACACCTTC; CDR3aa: CASRDRGLYGYTF
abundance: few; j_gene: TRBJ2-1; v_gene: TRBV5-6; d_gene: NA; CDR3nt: TGTGCCAGCAGCTTGGGTGGGGAGCAGTTCTTC; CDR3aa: CASSLGGEQFF
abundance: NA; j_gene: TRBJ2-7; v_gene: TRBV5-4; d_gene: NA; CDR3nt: TGTGCCAGCAGCTTGGACCCCGGAGGTACTGCCTACGAGCAGTACTTC; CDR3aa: CASSLDPGGTAYEQYF
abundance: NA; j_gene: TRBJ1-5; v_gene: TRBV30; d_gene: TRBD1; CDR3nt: TGTGCCTGGAGGGGGACAGACAATCAGCCCCAGCATTTT; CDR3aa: CAWRGTDNQPQHF
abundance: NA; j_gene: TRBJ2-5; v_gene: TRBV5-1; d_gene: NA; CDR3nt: TGCGCCAGCAGCTTCGGGGGCAGAGAGACCCAGTACTTC; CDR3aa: CASSFGGRETQYF
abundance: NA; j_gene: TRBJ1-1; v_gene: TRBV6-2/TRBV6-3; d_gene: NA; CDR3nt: TGTGCCAGCAGTTACAGGCAGGGCACTGAAGCTTTCTTT; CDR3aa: CASSYRQGTEAFF
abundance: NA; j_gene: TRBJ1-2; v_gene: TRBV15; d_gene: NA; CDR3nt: TGTGCCACCAGTCGCCCCCGGGAGCTCTATGGCTACACCTTC; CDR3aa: CATSRPRELYGYTF
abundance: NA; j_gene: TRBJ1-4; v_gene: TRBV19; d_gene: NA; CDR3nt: TGTGCCAGTACCGCTCTGGGGGCGACAGAAAAACTGTTTTTT; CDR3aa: CASTALGATEKLFF
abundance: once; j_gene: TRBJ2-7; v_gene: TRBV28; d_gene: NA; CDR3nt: TGTGCCAGCAGTTACCAGGGTAGGTTCGGGCCCGAGCAGTACTTC; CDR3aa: CASSYQGRFGPEQYF
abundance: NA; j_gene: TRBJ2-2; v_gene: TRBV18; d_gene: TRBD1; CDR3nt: TGTGCCAGCTCCCGGGACAGTAACACCGGGGAGCTGTTTTTT; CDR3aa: CASSRDSNTGELFF
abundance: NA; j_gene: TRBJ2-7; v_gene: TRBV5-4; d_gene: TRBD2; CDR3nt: TGTGCCAGCCGGACTAGCGGCACCTACGAGCAGTACTTC; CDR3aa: CASRTSGTYEQYF
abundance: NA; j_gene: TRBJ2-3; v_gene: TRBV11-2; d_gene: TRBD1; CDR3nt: TGTGCCAGCAGCCTATGGACAGGGGGCATCCAGGGGGATACGCAGTATTTT; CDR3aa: CASSLWTGGIQGDTQYF
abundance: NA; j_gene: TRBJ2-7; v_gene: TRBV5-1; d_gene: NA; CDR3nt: TGCGCCAGCAGCTTGGTAGCTGGGTACCCCTACGAGCAGTACTTC; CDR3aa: CASSLVAGYPYEQYF
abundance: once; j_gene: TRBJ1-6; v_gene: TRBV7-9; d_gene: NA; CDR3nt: TGTGCCAGCAGCTTAACGGGCAGGGGTGATTCACCCCTCCACTTT; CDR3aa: CASSLTGRGDSPLHF
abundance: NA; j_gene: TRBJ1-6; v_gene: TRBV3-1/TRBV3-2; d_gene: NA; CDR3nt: TGTGCCAGCAGCCAAAGATACAGCCTTCCTCATTTTTATAATTCACCCCTCCACTTT; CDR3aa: CASSQRYSLPHFYNSPLHF
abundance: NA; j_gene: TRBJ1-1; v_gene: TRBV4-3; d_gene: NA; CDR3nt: TGCGCCAGCAGCCTACAGGGTGGATGGACTGAAGCTTTCTTT; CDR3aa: CASSLQGGWTEAFF
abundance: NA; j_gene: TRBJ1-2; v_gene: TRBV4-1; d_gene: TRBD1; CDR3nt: TGCGCCAGCAGCCAAGATATCAGGGGGCTGGTCTATGGCTACACCTTC; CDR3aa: CASSQDIRGLVYGYTF
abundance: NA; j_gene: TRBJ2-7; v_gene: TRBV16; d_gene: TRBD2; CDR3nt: TGTGCCAGCAGCCAGGATGTTGAGAGCGGGAGTAGGGGCGAGCAGTACTTC; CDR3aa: CASSQDVESGSRGEQYF
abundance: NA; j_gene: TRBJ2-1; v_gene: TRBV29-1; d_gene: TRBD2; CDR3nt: TGCAGCGACAGCGGGAGCTCCTACAATGAGCAGTTCTTC; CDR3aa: CSDSGSSYNEQFF
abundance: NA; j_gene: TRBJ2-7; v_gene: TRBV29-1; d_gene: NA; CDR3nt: TGCAGCGTTTTGTACGGCTCCTACGAGCAGTACTTC; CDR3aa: CSVLYGSYEQYF
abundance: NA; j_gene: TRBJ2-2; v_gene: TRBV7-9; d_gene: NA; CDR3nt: TGTGCCAGCAGCTTAGTGAGTCAAGAGAACACCGGGGAGCTGTTTTTT; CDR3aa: CASSLVSQENTGELFF
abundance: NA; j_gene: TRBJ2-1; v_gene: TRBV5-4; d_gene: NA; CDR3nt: TGTGCCAGCAGCTTGGGAACCCACCCTTACGGCGGGACAAGCTACAATGAGCAGTTCTTC; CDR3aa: CASSLGTHPYGGTSYNEQFF
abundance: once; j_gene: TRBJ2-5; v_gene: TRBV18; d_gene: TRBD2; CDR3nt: TGTGCCAGTTCTAGCGGGCTTCAAGAGACCCAGTACTTC; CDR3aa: CASSSGLQETQYF
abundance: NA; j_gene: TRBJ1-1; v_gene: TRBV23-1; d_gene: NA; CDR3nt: TGCGCCAGCAGTCAATCGCCCGGACAGACCTGGATGAACACTGAAGCTTTCTTT; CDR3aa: CASSQSPGQTWMNTEAFF
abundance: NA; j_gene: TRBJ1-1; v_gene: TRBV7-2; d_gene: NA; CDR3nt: TGTGCCAGCAGCGAAACAGGTTTCCTGAACACTGAAGCTTTCTTT; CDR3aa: CASSETGFLNTEAFF
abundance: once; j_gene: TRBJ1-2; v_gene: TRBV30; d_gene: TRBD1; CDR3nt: TGTGCCTGGAGTCCATGGCCCGGGACAGCGACCTCCTGGTCCACACGCTTTCTTAACTATGGCTACACCTTC; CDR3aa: CAWSPWPGTATSWSTRFLNYGYTF
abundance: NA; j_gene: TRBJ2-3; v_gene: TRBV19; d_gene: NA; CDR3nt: TGTGCCGCGATGCGGTCCAGGGATACGCAGTATTTT; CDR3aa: CAAMRSRDTQYF
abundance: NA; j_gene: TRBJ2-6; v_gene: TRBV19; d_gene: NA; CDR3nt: TGTGCCAGTAGTATAGCGTCAGGGACATACCTCTCTGGGGCCAACGTCCTGACTTTC; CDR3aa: CASSIASGTYLSGANVLTF
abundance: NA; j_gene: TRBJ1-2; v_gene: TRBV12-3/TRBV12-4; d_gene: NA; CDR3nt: TGTGCCAGCACCATAGACGGGGGCTATGGCTACACCTTC; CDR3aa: CASTIDGGYGYTF
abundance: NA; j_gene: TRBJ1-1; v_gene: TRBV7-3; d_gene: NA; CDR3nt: TGTGCCAGCAGGTCCACAGGCCCTATGAACACTGAAGCTTTCTTT; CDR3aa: CASRSTGPMNTEAFF
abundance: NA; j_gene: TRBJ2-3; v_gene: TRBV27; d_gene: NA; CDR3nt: TGTGCCAGCAGTTTAACTAGCTCGAAGGGTACGCAGTATTTT; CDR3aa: CASSLTSSKGTQYF
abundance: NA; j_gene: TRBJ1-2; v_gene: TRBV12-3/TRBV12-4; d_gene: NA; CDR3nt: TGTGCCAGCAGTAGGGGGGGATATGGCTACACCTTC; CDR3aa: CASSRGGYGYTF
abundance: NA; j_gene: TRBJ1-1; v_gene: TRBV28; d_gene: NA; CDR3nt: TGTGCCAGCAGTTTGGTGAACACTGAAGCTTTCTTT; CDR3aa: CASSLVNTEAFF
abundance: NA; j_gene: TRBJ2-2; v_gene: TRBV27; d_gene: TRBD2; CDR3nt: TGTGCCAGCAGTTTGAGGGGGACTAGCGGGTCCACCACCGGGGAGCTGTTTTTT; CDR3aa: CASSLRGTSGSTTGELFF
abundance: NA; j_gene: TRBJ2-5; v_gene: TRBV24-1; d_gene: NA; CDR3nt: TGTGCCACTCGAGTGAGGCCGCCTATTGCCCAAGAGACCCAGTACTTC; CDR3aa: CATRVRPPIAQETQYF
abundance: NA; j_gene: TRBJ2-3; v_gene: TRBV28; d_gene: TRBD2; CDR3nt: TGTGCCAGCATTAGCGGGAACAAAGATACGCAGTATTTT; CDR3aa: CASISGNKDTQYF
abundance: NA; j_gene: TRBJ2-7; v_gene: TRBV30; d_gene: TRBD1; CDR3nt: TGTGCCTGGACCGGGACAGGGTCGGGCGAGCAGTACTTC; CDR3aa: CAWTGTGSGEQYF
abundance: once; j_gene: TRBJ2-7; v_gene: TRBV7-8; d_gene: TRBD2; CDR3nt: TGTGCCAGCAGCCGGCGGGCGGCTAGCGGGGGGAAATTCTACGAGCAGTACTTC; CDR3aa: CASSRRAASGGKFYEQYF
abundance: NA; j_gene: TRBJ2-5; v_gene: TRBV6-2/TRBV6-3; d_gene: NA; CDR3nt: TGTGCCAGCAGTTTAGCTCGCGAGACCCAGTACTTC; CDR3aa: CASSLARETQYF
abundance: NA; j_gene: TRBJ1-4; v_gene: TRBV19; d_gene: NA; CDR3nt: TGTGCCAGTCAAACAGGAGCAACTAATGAAAAACTGTTTTTT; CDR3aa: CASQTGATNEKLFF